This entry lists 29 T cell receptor beta chains sequenced from one sample in a study of CD8+ T cells in alopecia areata. RNA was extracted and reverse transcribed into cDNA as the sequencing template. Here immunoSEQ multiplex PCR was the method, and the copy in TCRdb shows in-frame clones only, minus some. The table lists over 150,000 clones, 45% to 70% of them singletons, with 4% to 6% in the top ten. Source material: CD8+ T cells sorted from blood. Every receptor here comes from a human donor in good health.

This clone was detected a few times. The gene calls are TRBV2 and TRBJ2-3; D is unresolved. Germline CDR1 is SNHLY and CDR2 is FYNNEI. There are 16 residues in the CDR3. V shed 6 bases and J shed 0 bases, with 16 bases lying between them. The CDR3 DNA sequence: TGTGCCAGCAGGGCCCTTCGCGAGGCCAGCACAGATACGCAGTATTTT. Translation: CASRALREASTDTQYF.

CDR3 protein: CASSQGAYGYTF. CDR3 nucleotides: TGCGCCAGCAGCCAAGGAGCCTATGGCTACACCTTC. The chain links TRBV4-1 to TRBJ1-2; D remains ambiguous. Trimming left V 1 base short and J 4 bases short, with 4 bases between. The CDR3 is made up of 12 amino acids. CDR1 is MGHRA and CDR2 is YSYEKL in the germline V gene.

The chain has TRBV25-1 and TRBJ2-5; TRBD2 matches 8 bases. CDR1 and CDR2 from the germline V gene are MGHDK and SYGVNS. With 2 bases clipped from V and 5 bases from J, the junction kept 13 bases outside the gene matches. The CDR3 is 17 amino acids. The CDR3 nucleotides read TGTGCCAGCAGTGAAGCGACTAGCGAGGGGGATCGGGAGACCCAGTACTTC. This codes for CASSEATSEGDRETQYF.

The rearrangement uses TRBV6-1 and TRBJ2-7; 11 bases line up with TRBD1. The trim removed 9 bases at V and 3 bases at J, leaving 7 bases unmatched. The CDR3 is 14 residues long. Germline V lookup: CDR1 MNHNS, CDR2 SASEGT. As DNA, the CDR3 is TGTGCCAGTTCTCCGGGACAGGGGGACTACGAGCAGTACTTC. Protein product: CASSPGQGDYEQYF.

The CDR3 is CASSLTSVETQYF. The CDR3 DNA reads TGCGCCAGCAGCTTGACTAGCGTGGAGACCCAGTACTTC. This chain joins TRBV5-1 and TRBJ2-5, with TRBD2 matching over 7 bases. V was pared by 1 base and J by 5 bases, with 2 bases of the junction left unmatched. The CDR3 has 13 amino acids. Looked up from germline, CDR1 is SGHRS and CDR2 is YFSETQ.

This rearrangement joins TRBV5-6 to TRBJ1-6, with 7 nucleotides matching TRBD1. Germline CDR1 reads SGHDT; CDR2 reads YYEEEE. CDR3 size: 18 residues. With V trimmed by 4 bases and J by 4 bases, 14 bases remained unmatched. CDR3 region: CASSLTSGTEDYNSPLHF. CDR3 coding DNA: TGTGCCAGCAGCCTGACGTCAGGGACAGAAGATTATAATTCACCCCTCCACTTT.

The J gene is TRBJ2-3, the V gene TRBV4-1; 8 nucleotides line up with TRBD1. The CDR3 runs 16 residues. The J segment lost 5 bases and the V segment lost 0 bases, leaving 7 bases of the junction unmatched. In germline, CDR1 is MGHRA, CDR2 YSYEKL. As DNA, the CDR3 is TGCGCCAGCAGCCAAGATCGGACAGGGATCATAGATACGCAGTATTTT. This codes for CASSQDRTGIIDTQYF.

The rearrangement joins TRBV5-1 to TRBJ2-7; 9 bases fit TRBD1. The V segment lost 2 bases and the J segment 2 bases; nucleotides outside the gene matches: 8. This CDR3 contains 16 residues. Germline CDR1 and CDR2: SGHRS and YFSETQ. CDR3 nucleotides: TGCGCCAGCAGCTTAGACCGGGACAGGGTTACCTACGAGCAGTACTTC. Its translation is CASSLDRDRVTYEQYF.

There are a few counts of this clone. The CDR3 region is CASSLEGFAEKLFF. In nucleotides, the CDR3 is TGTGCCAGCAGCTTGGAGGGTTTTGCTGAAAAACTGTTTTTT. The J gene is TRBJ1-4, the V gene TRBV5-4; D not certain. This CDR3 is built from 14 residues. Trimming removed 0 bases from V and 7 bases from J, with 10 bases in between. Looked up from germline, CDR1 is SGHNT and CDR2 is YYREEE (reference sequence). The entire variable domain, with the rest obtained from reference TRBV5-4 and TRBJ1-4, is as follows: ETGVTQSPTHLIKTRGQQVTLRCSSQSGHNTVSWYQQALGQGPQFIFQYYREEENGRGNFPPRFSGLQFPNYSSELNVNALELDDSALYLCASSLEGFAEKLFFGSGTQLSVL.

The gene calls are TRBV7-8 and TRBJ2-3; no firm D call. Germline values: CDR1 SGHVS, CDR2 FQNEAQ. The germline V and J ends were trimmed by 5 bases and 4 bases, with 7 bases remaining between them. The CDR3 consists of 12 residues. In nucleotides, the CDR3 is TGTGCCAGCAGCCCCGGCTCAGATACGCAGTATTTT. It codes for CASSPGSDTQYF.

This clone was observed a few times. The chain uses TRBV30 and TRBJ1-1, with a weak D call TRBD1 (6 bases). This CDR3 has 13 residues. Trimming took 7 bases from V and 0 from J, leaving 12 bases between them. The germline V gene encodes CDR1 GTSNPN and CDR2 SVGIG (reference sequence). CDR3: CASHRDMNTEAFF. The CDR3, as DNA: TGTGCCTCGCACAGGGACATGAACACTGAAGCTTTCTTT.

This rearrangement joins TRBV9 to TRBJ2-7; D is possibly TRBD2 (6 bases). Trimming left V 0 bases short and J 2 bases short, with 12 bases between. Germline assignment: CDR1 SGDLS and CDR2 YYNGEE. The CDR3 spans 15 residues. The DNA for the CDR3 is TGTGCCAGCAGCGTAGAAGGGACTGCGACCTACGAGCAGTACTTC. Amino acid sequence: CASSVEGTATYEQYF.

This clone was detected a few times. The V and J genes are TRBV29-1 and TRBJ2-7; tentative D call: TRBD1 (6 bases). The CDR3 runs 13 residues. V shed 3 bases and J shed 2 bases, with 11 bases lying between them. From germline, CDR1 is SQVTM and CDR2 ANQGSEA. CDR3 in DNA: TGCAGCGTTGACAGGGGTACCCCCTACGAGCAGTACTTC. Its protein product is CSVDRGTPYEQYF.

Note on this clone: This sample includes further DNA sequences coding for the same CDR3. The chain uses TRBV7-8 and TRBJ1-5; D is perhaps TRBD1 (5 bases). V was trimmed by 1 base and J by 3 bases, leaving 7 bases between them. From germline, CDR1 is SGHVS and CDR2 FQNEAQ. This CDR3 has 14 residues. In DNA form, the CDR3 reads TGTGCCAGCAGCTTAGTAGGGGTCAATCAGCCCCAGCATTTT. Translation gives CASSLVGVNQPQHF.

The chain employs TRBV2 and TRBJ2-3; 11 bases match TRBD2. V dropped 2 bases and J dropped 2; count of bases not matched to a gene: 6. The germline gives CDR1 SNHLY, CDR2 FYNNEI. The length of the CDR3 is 17 residues. This CDR3 reads CASSEFGTSGTTDTQYF. The CDR3, as DNA: TGTGCCAGCAGTGAATTTGGGACTAGCGGAACCACAGATACGCAGTATTTT.

The chain combines TRBV25-1 with TRBJ2-7; D is ambiguous. V was cut by 1 base and J by 4 bases, with 8 bases left in between. The germline gives CDR1 MGHDK, CDR2 SYGVNS. CDR3 size: 13 residues. Here the CDR3 reads CASSELGTYEQYF. In DNA form, the CDR3 reads TGTGCCAGCAGTGAATTGGGCACTTACGAGCAGTACTTC.

The chain couples TRBV4-1 to TRBJ1-1, with D unclear. There are 12 residues in the CDR3. The germline CDR1 and CDR2 sequences are MGHRA and YSYEKL. V gave up 3 bases and J gave up 1 base, with 3 bases separating them. The CDR3 loop reads CASSQGNTEAFF. The CDR3 nucleotides read TGCGCCAGCAGCCAGGGGAACACTGAAGCTTTCTTT.

This clone has a handful of counts. The J gene is TRBJ2-7, the V gene TRBV4-1; 8 bases line up with TRBD1. This CDR3 has 13 amino acids. J lost 5 bases, V lost 3 bases, and 3 bases had no gene match. Germline loops: CDR1 MGHRA, CDR2 YSYEKL. The CDR3 is CASSQRQGNEQYF. CDR3 sequence (DNA): TGCGCCAGCAGCCAGCGACAGGGGAACGAGCAGTACTTC.

The chain is built from TRBV5-6 and TRBJ2-3, with 10 bases lining up with TRBD1. CDR3 length equals 16 residues. J was trimmed by 4 bases and V by 4 bases; bases with no gene match: 9. Germline CDR1 is SGHDT and CDR2 is YYEEEE. The CDR3 protein is CASSLTGTGVSDTQYF. The CDR3 bases are TGTGCCAGCAGCCTGACCGGGACAGGGGTGTCAGATACGCAGTATTTT.

As to this clone: The same CDR3 is also encoded by other DNA sequences in this sample. The gene calls are TRBV5-6 and TRBJ1-2; no definite D call. The germline V gene encodes CDR1 SGHDT and CDR2 YYEEEE. This CDR3 is built from 13 residues. V was shortened by 0 bases and J by 2 bases, with 5 bases between the two germline ends. The CDR3 spells CASSLGTNYGYTF. CDR3 nucleotide sequence: TGTGCCAGCAGCTTGGGCACCAACTATGGCTACACCTTC. Looking up the rest from reference TRBV5-6 and TRBJ1-2 gives the full variable domain: DAGVTQSPTHLIKTRGQQVTLRCSPKSGHDTVSWYQQALGQGPQFIFQYYEEEERQRGNFPDRFSGHQFPNYSSELNVNALLLGDSALYLCASSLGTNYGYTFGSGTRLTVV.

The chain recombines TRBV5-1 with TRBJ2-2; D assignment may be TRBD1 or TRBD2 (5 bases each). The germline gives CDR1 SGHRS, CDR2 YFSETQ. V lost 6 bases and J 2 bases, leaving 23 bases between the germline ends. The CDR3 runs to 18 residues. Here the CDR3 DNA reads TGCGCCAGCAACCCCGGAGTATACGGGACGGCTAACACCGGGGAGCTGTTTTTT. Translating it yields CASNPGVYGTANTGELFF.

This clone was detected only a few times. V and J are TRBV7-9 and TRBJ2-1, with D perhaps matching TRBD2 (5 bases). Germline V CDR1 and CDR2: SEHNR, FQNEAQ (reference sequence). The CDR3 consists of 14 residues. Trimming removed 6 bases at V and 7 bases at J, with 16 bases between. This CDR3 is CASRPEGSRNEQFF. The CDR3 region has the DNA TGTGCCAGCAGACCAGAAGGGAGCAGAAATGAGCAGTTCTTC.

The rearrangement joins TRBV25-1 to TRBJ1-4; no firm D call. V lost 1 base and J 6 bases, leaving 9 bases between the germline ends. The CDR3 runs 14 residues. Germline V gene data show CDR1 as MGHDK and CDR2 as SYGVNS. The CDR3 nucleotides read TGTGCCAGCAGTGAATCCAACACTTATGAAAAACTGTTTTTT. Encoded protein: CASSESNTYEKLFF. Combining the CDR3 with reference TRBV25-1 and TRBJ1-4 gives the whole variable domain EADIYQTPRYLVIGTGKKITLECSQTMGHDKMYWYQQDPGMELHLIHYSYGVNSTEKGDLSSESTVSRIRTEHFPLTLESARPSHTSQYLCASSESNTYEKLFFGSGTQLSVL.

The chain carries TRBV6-5 and TRBJ1-2; 7 bases fit TRBD1. Unmatched junction bases numbered 5, after V lost 0 bases and J lost 7 bases. Per germline, CDR1 MNHEY and CDR2 SVGAGI. The CDR3 extends over 14 amino acids. The CDR3 protein is CASSYSTGTGGYTF. CDR3 DNA: TGTGCCAGCAGTTACTCGACAGGGACGGGTGGCTACACCTTC.

The CDR3 is CASSQGDNQETQYF. The DNA for the CDR3 is TGCGCCAGCAGCCAAGGAGATAATCAAGAGACCCAGTACTTC. The V and J genes are TRBV4-1 and TRBJ2-5; D uncertain. CDR1 MGHRA and CDR2 YSYEKL come from the germline V gene. V was shortened by 1 base and J by 2 bases, with 8 bases between the two germline ends. This CDR3 region has 14 residues.

V is TRBV7-6 and J is TRBJ2-7; TRBD1 agrees at 7 bases. With 1 base clipped from V and 6 bases from J, the junction kept 0 bases outside the gene matches. The CDR3 loop spans 12 amino acids. In germline, CDR1 is SGHVS, CDR2 FNYEAQ. CDR3 sequence reads: CASSLEGAEQYF. The CDR3, as DNA: TGTGCCAGCAGCTTAGAGGGGGCCGAGCAGTACTTC.

The chain links TRBV4-1 to TRBJ1-1; TRBD1 might be the D (5 bases). The V gene lost 0 bases and the J gene lost 7 bases, with 9 bases spanning the gap. The CDR3 sequence is 13 residues long. The germline CDR1 and CDR2 sequences are MGHRA and YSYEKL. This chain's CDR3 is CASSQDGRGEAFF. The CDR3 coding sequence is TGCGCCAGCAGCCAAGATGGAAGGGGTGAAGCTTTCTTT.

This chain joins TRBV29-1 and TRBJ2-7; D unresolved. The CDR3 sequence is 15 residues long. Trimming took off 4 bases at V and 0 bases at J, with 16 bases between the two ends. The V gene's germline CDR1 is SQVTM and CDR2 ANQGSEA. The CDR3 DNA sequence: TGCAGCGTTGTAATGCTGGCAGGCGACTCCTACGAGCAGTACTTC. Its translation is CSVVMLAGDSYEQYF.

The chain employs TRBV27 and TRBJ2-7, with 7 bases matching TRBD2. V trimming: 6 bases; J trimming: 7 bases; junction bases outside the gene matches: 15. Germline V gene lookup returns CDR1 MNHEY and CDR2 SMNVEV (reference sequence). The length of the CDR3 is 15 residues. The CDR3 DNA is TGTGCCAGCAGCCATAGCGGGCGGCGACTATGGGAGCAGTACTTC. This translates into CASSHSGRRLWEQYF.